The 8 T cell receptor beta chains listed next were all sequenced from one sample in a study of OX40 agonist ivuxolimab in advanced cancers. Only in-frame clones appear in the TCRdb table, and some are missing; sequencing was by immunoSEQ multiplex PCR. The sample includes 55,000 to 70,000 clones, 86% of them seen just once. Sequencing was performed on CD4+ or CD8+ T cells sorted from blood, taken in a trial of the OX40 agonist ivuxolimab. These receptors were obtained from an adult with an advanced solid tumor such as melanoma, head and neck, liver or kidney cancer.

The V call is TRBV7-9, the J call TRBJ2-3, with D perhaps TRBD2 (5 bases). CDR1 and CDR2 from the germline V gene are SEHNR and FQNEAQ (reference sequence). The length of the CDR3 is 14 residues. Trimming cost V 0 bases and J 1 base, with 5 bases left between them. The CDR3 region has the DNA TGTGCCAGCAGCTTAGCGGGAGGCACAGATACGCAGTATTTT. It is translated as CASSLAGGTDTQYF.

The V gene is TRBV10-3, the J gene TRBJ2-7; no clear D gene. The V and J ends lost 9 bases and 0 bases respectively, with 12 bases between them. The V gene's germline CDR1 is ENHRY and CDR2 SYGVKD. This CDR3 has 13 residues. CDR3 loop: CAIGQRRSYEQYF. In DNA, the CDR3 is TGTGCCATTGGCCAGAGGCGCTCCTACGAGCAGTACTTC.

Here the CDR3 reads CASSVAGHLYNEQFF. In nucleotides, the CDR3 is TGTGCCAGCAGCGTAGCGGGACACCTTTACAATGAGCAGTTCTTC. V is TRBV9 and J is TRBJ2-1; D possibly corresponds to TRBD1 (6 bases). Looked up from germline, CDR1 is SGDLS and CDR2 is YYNGEE. Trimming pared 0 bases from V and 4 bases from J, leaving 11 bases between. The CDR3 is made up of 15 amino acids.

J is TRBJ2-5 and V is TRBV4-3; 8 nucleotides match TRBD2. Germline CDR1 and CDR2: LGHNA and YSLEER. The CDR3 totals 13 residues. J lost 5 bases, V lost 2 bases, and 1 base had no gene match. CDR3 coding DNA: TGCGCCAGCAGCCAACGGGGGGGGGAGACCCAGTACTTC. Translated, it gives CASSQRGGETQYF.

The V gene is TRBV18, the J gene TRBJ2-2; 7 positions agree with TRBD2. The CDR3 spans 14 residues. J gave up 3 bases and V 2 bases, and 0 bases lay outside the gene matches. The germline gives CDR1 KGHSH, CDR2 LQKENI. This CDR3 is CASSPAGDTGELFF. The DNA for the CDR3 is TGTGCCAGCTCACCAGCGGGGGACACCGGGGAGCTGTTTTTT.

A few counts support this clone. The chain couples TRBV30 to TRBJ1-1; perhaps TRBD1 as D (6 bases). The V gene lost 0 bases and the J gene lost 3 bases, with 14 bases spanning the gap. The V gene's germline CDR1 is GTSNPN and CDR2 SVGIG (reference sequence). The CDR3 covers 15 residues. The CDR3 region is CAWSVGPPGDTEAFF. The CDR3 DNA reads as TGTGCCTGGAGTGTAGGCCCCCCAGGGGACACTGAAGCTTTCTTT.

V and J are TRBV30 and TRBJ2-5; D tentatively fits TRBD1 or TRBD2 (6 bases each). Germline-derived CDR1 and CDR2 are GTSNPN and SVGIG (reference sequence). This CDR3 is 14 amino acids long. Deletions cut 2 bases from V and 1 base from J, with 11 bases between. Here the CDR3 reads CAWSLGGGQETQYF. The CDR3 region has the DNA TGTGCCTGGAGTCTAGGGGGAGGCCAAGAGACCCAGTACTTC.

The V call is TRBV13, the J call TRBJ1-2; D remains ambiguous. Germline values: CDR1 PRHDT, CDR2 FYEKMQ (reference sequence). V was trimmed by 5 bases and J by 7 bases, leaving 20 bases between them. There are 15 residues in the CDR3. CDR3 coding DNA: TGTGCCAGCAGCCATTACAGCGCCTCGACGGGTGGCTACACCTTC. Translated, it gives CASSHYSASTGGYTF.